The sequence of this T cell receptor beta chain was determined in a study of CD8 T cells in ankylosing spondylitis. Study-wide findings and caveats: Certain motif variants had earlier appeared in reactive arthritis synovial fluid and blood. There was a TCR beta motif, made of several highly homologous variants, that appeared characteristic of ankylosing spondylitis blood.

One entry per CDR3 protein, called by TCRdb with MiXCR from the 5' RACE reads. The data show fewer than 400,000 distinct CDR3 sequences, 6.5% to 10% seen once. The CDR3 has 17 amino acids. Per the germline V gene, CDR1 is SNHLY and CDR2 is FYNNEI. The V and J ends lost 10 bases and 4 bases, in that order; junction bases with no gene match: 18. There are many counts of this clonotype. No antigen is known for it. The sequence was collected from a male donor with ankylosing spondylitis. Sequencing used blood, either unsorted or a sorted T cell fraction (not recorded which). The V and J genes are TRBV2 and TRBJ2-1, with 8 bases that match TRBD2. CDR3 sequence reads: CATQTSGSALLYNEQFF. DNA for the CDR3: TGTGCCACCCAAACTAGCGGAAGCGCCTTGCTGTACAATGAGCAGTTCTTC.